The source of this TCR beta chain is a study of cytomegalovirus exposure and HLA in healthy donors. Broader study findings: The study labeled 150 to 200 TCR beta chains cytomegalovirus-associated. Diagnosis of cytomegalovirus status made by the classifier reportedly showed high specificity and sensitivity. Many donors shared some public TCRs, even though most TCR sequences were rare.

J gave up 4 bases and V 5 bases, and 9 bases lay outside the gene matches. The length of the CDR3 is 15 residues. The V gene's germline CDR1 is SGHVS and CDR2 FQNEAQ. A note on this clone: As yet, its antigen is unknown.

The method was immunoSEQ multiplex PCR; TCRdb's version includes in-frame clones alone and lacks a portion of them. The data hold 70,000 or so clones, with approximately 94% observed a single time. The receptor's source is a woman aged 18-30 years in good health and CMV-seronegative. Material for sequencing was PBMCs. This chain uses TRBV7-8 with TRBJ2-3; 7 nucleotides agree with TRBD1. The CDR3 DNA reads TGTGCCAGCAGCCATACCGACAGGGTAGCAGATACGCAGTATTTT. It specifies CASSHTDRVADTQYF.